Sequencing of this TCR beta chain was carried out in a study of cytomegalovirus exposure and HLA in healthy donors (dated by TCRdb to between 2016 and 2019). As for the study more broadly: An earlier analysis of 550 to 700 of the donors reported about 290 Gb of sequence data and 117 million unique TCR beta sequences from about 179 million T cells. Alongside the repertoire data, information on donor age, sex, ethnicity and CMV serostatus was compiled. A handful of DR-DQ haplotypes were handled as single units for association and clustering because linkage in the cohort was strong. Approximately 310 gigabases of sequencing data and approximately 85 million unique TCR sequences were included in an early release covering about 700 HLA-typed donors. Among over 350 genotyped donors of the cohort, an average of about 240,000 unique TCR beta nucleotide sequences were sequenced per donor, roughly 18% of them non-productive. The aim of the study was to test whether cataloging public T cell receptors could identify signatures of past pathogen exposure. In a later genetic analysis, genome-wide SNP genotypes for about three fifths of the roughly 670 donors were used, and that subset was treated as a discovery cohort. The T cell repertoires of some 700 subjects were profiled by immunosequencing and related to cytomegalovirus serostatus. To predict cytomegalovirus infection status, the study combined high-throughput TCR immunosequencing, statistical association of individual TCRs with disease status, and machine learning. The genetic ancestry cluster associated with self-reported Caucasian donors included 81% of the 398 genotyped donors. Both class I and class II loci were covered by HLA typing, at four-digit resolution. In a later analysis, previously published TCR beta repertoires from 666 donors were re-analyzed and high-resolution HLA genotyping was added so that TCR occurrence patterns could be studied. A separate validation cohort of 90 to 150 different subjects was used in addition to the approximately 640-subject first cohort. Rather than drawing on any new phenotypic data, the later analysis identified candidate immune exposures from TCR beta sequences and the way those sequences occurred across donors. An earlier analysis of approximately 630 of the donors applied high-throughput TCR beta sequencing to assess whether each TCR beta V gene segment acted as functional or pseudogenic. The number of donors typed differed by locus, with roughly 629-640 for A, B, C, DRB1 and DQB1, approximately 500 for DQA1, 606 for DPA1, and some 440 for DPB1. Every repertoire in the discovery cohort had been generated on one and the same sequencing platform. The research as a whole found: Because some donors lacked HLA typing at each locus, the association tests relied only on the typed subset. A later analysis found that TCR association rates varied across HLA loci, with DRB1 alleles showing the most associated TCRs and HLA-C alleles the fewest. Only TCR beta chains were sequenced in this cohort, and the absence of alpha or paired-chain data limited detectable features. The authors suggested that the approach could potentially be generalized to other disease states and immunological phenotypes. Because the 87-base-pair reads could not distinguish some IMGT-functional V segments, including TRBV6-2 and TRBV6-3, those segments were excluded. In the study, about 150 TCR beta chains were listed as associated with cytomegalovirus. A later analysis found that most CMV-associated TCR beta chains appeared HLA-restricted, with HLA associations seemingly driven largely by CMV exposure. Roughly uniform sequencing depth across donors was assumed in presence/absence analyses, although this assumption may not hold. Most TCR sequences were observed very rarely across donors, whereas some public TCRs were present in many individuals. In a later analysis, some 18,000 TCR beta sequences were associated with specific HLA alleles at a false discovery rate of 0.05. In a later genetic analysis, a missense DCLRE1C variant was associated with V-gene and J-gene trimming of TCR beta chains, and the association was replicated in an independent cohort. A cluster of highly shared sequence variants was judged likely to represent a technical artifact of the sequencing pipeline. Correlated functional status among segregating V segments might reflect linkage disequilibrium, but an unknown experimental factor could not be ruled out. In an earlier analysis of 587 of the donors, most TCR beta V segments were observed in productive rearrangements about 87% or about 30% of the time, broadly matching IMGT annotations. According to a later genetic analysis, donors in an Asian-associated ancestry cluster had fewer N-insertions in productive TCRs than the roughly 670-donor mean. Because counts were too low, seventeen rarely observed V segments, including chromosome 9 orphons, were excluded from the earlier analysis of 587 of the donors. In vitro tests confirmed that a few of the cytomegalovirus-associated TCR beta chains recognize cytomegalovirus antigens. According to a later analysis, parvovirus B19, influenza, CMV and Epstein-Barr virus appeared linked to several top co-occurrence clusters. The classifier was reported to diagnose cytomegalovirus status with high specificity and sensitivity in both the original and validation cohorts. Assigning TCR associations to individual alleles was difficult when HLA alleles, especially DR and DQ, strongly co-occurred. A later analysis found that HLA-associated TCR beta chains were more clonally expanded and had lower generation probabilities than equally common non-associated chains. A further reported finding was that TCR beta sequences accurately predicted the HLA-A and HLA-B alleles for most subjects in the first cohort. Immune exposure information for the cohort was limited to CMV serostatus.

The cohort comprised under 700 healthy bone marrow donors. At the time of sampling, every cohort member was nominally healthy, though immune exposures that went unrecorded were likely present. The donor tested CMV seronegative and was one of the 352 seronegative cohort members. A peripheral blood sample was collected from each donor, and TCR beta sequencing was performed on peripheral blood mononuclear cells. The Qiagen DNeasy Blood Extraction Kit was used to extract genomic DNA from the blood cell samples. From the cysteine through the phenylalanine, the CDR3 covers 15 amino acids. CDR3 DNA only is kept here, 45 bases in frame from base 1. The V end gives up 1 base and the J end 2 bases, leaving 1 base in the junction not matched to a gene. CDR1 LNHDA and CDR2 SQIVND were looked up in the germline V gene (reference sequence). Library construction relied on the immunoSEQ multiplex PCR assay. The multiplex PCR relied on a mix of 60 forward primers for TCR Vbeta segments and 13 reverse primers for TCR Jbeta segments. The CDR3 region of rearranged TCR beta genes was amplified from genomic DNA by a multiplex PCR assay. Amplified TCR beta libraries were sequenced as 87-base-pair reads on the Illumina HiSeq System. Per the authors' processing: A later analysis tallied around 82 million unique TCR beta chains across the 666 repertoires, and 10 million to 11 million of those chains were shared by two or more donors. A nearest-neighbor algorithm error-corrected the raw reads and collapsed the reads into unique sequences, merging closely related sequences to remove PCR and sequencing errors. V, D and J gene segments were assigned by aligning CDR3 sequences to IMGT reference sequences. Each retained sequence needed at least a six-nucleotide match to both a V gene segment and a J gene segment. Rearrangements were called productive when the CDR3 lacked stop codons and stayed in frame with V and J; all others were non-productive. CDR3 was defined by IMGT convention, running from the second conserved V-encoded cysteine to the conserved J-encoded phenylalanine. The earlier analysis of about 570 of the donors excluded any sequence lacking an unambiguous match to a single V gene segment. An earlier analysis of 550 to 650 of the donors classified V segments as functional when productive rearrangements were above 56.7% and as segregating when the standard deviation between donors was above 5%. A statistical classification framework was developed to diagnose cytomegalovirus status using the catalog of TCR beta chain sequences. V and J gene assignment, in a later analysis, came from comparing TCR nucleotide sequences with IMGT/GENE-DB human TR gene sequences. The TCRdist pipeline was used in a later analysis to assign CDR3 sequences and most-parsimonious VDJ recombination scenarios. A later analysis defined each TCR beta chain by its CDR3 amino acid sequence plus V-gene family, and excluded reads lacking a unique V-gene family. A later analysis removed roughly 590 highly shared, low-generation-probability nucleotide sequences to deal with suspected cross-contamination and a sequencing artifact. A later analysis calculated a clonal expansion index for each public chain from normalized within-repertoire ranks of inferred template counts. In a later analysis, generation probabilities were computed with a VDJ recombination model fitted to out-of-frame rearrangements, and the resulting probabilities were checked against IGoR. A later analysis scored TCR-TCR, TCR-HLA and TCR-CMV co-occurrence with hypergeometric tests, applying a repertoire-size bias correction to TCR pairs. In a later analysis, false discovery rates were estimated by permuting HLA or CMV assignments 20 times. In a later analysis, co-occurring TCRs were grouped with DBSCAN, and TCRdist sequence similarity was added when clustering was performed within HLA-allele-positive subsets. For co-occurrence clustering, repertoires with fewer than 30,000 or more than 120,000 public chains were excluded, along with five repertoires with anomalous nucleotide sharing. The immuneACCESS repertoire file appears here via TCRdb, limited to in-frame rearrangements. These files lack a portion of the clones; in checked studies, under half of the deficit traces to unresolved V genes, and the cause of the others is not known. That table gives V, J and clone size, and the DNA gave D and trimming. In all, the sample holds over 130,000 clones, and 61% of those were seen once. The ten biggest clones cover less than 2% of the sample.

Note on this clone: Its antigen has not been determined. No base qualities exist here, and no much larger clone lies one base off it. The same CDR3 is also encoded by other DNA sequences in this sample.

The TCR was taken from a male donor in good health and CMV-seronegative. This chain is built from TRBV19 and TRBJ2-7, and 11 bases in between align with TRBD2. Sequenced input: PBMCs. The CDR3 reads as follows: CASSIGLAGTYEQYF. At the DNA level, the sequence is TGTGCCAGTAGTATAGGACTAGCGGGAACCTACGAGCAGTACTTC.